The 28 T cell receptor beta chains given below trace back to one sample, sequenced in a study of blood T cell repertoires in COVID-19. The protocol was immunoSEQ multiplex PCR, while the TCRdb copy is restricted to in-frame clones and leaves out a portion. The sample includes under 200,000 clones, roughly 84% of them seen just once. The material sequenced was PBMCs or T cells enriched from blood (not recorded which). All receptors come from a man aged 55 to 69 who had recovered from COVID-19.

This clone was found once. This chain links TRBV19 with TRBJ2-6; D is ambiguous. Trimming took 6 bases from V and 1 from J, leaving 4 bases between them. The CDR3 is made up of 13 amino acids. Germline CDR1 is LNHDA and CDR2 is SQIVND (reference sequence). CDR3 region: CASRLSGANVLTF. The CDR3, as DNA: TGTGCCAGTAGGCTATCTGGGGCCAACGTCCTGACTTTC.

V gene TRBV11-3 combines with J gene TRBJ2-3, with 11 nucleotides matching TRBD1. The germline CDR1 and CDR2 sequences are SGHNT and YENEEA. Trimming took 1 base from V and 9 from J; bases not matched to a gene: 6. This CDR3 has 15 amino acids. CDR3 DNA sequence: TGTGCCAGCAGCTTAGGGACAGGGGGCTTGTCGACGCAGTATTTT. It translates to CASSLGTGGLSTQYF.

In this sample, this clone turned up once. The chain couples TRBV11-2 to TRBJ1-4, with 9 bases that match TRBD1. This CDR3 is built from 14 residues. J gave up 8 bases and V 5 bases, and 6 bases lay outside the gene matches. Per the germline V gene, CDR1 is SGHAT and CDR2 is FQNNGV. CDR3 in DNA: TGTGCCAGCAGCCTCGACAGGGGGGAAGAAAAACTGTTTTTT. It translates to CASSLDRGEEKLFF.

V is TRBV5-1 and J is TRBJ2-2; D is undetermined. The CDR3 runs 16 residues. V was cut by 0 bases and J by 0 bases, with 9 bases left in between. Per the germline V gene, CDR1 is SGHRS and CDR2 is YFSETQ. The CDR3: CASSLVLGSNTGELFF. CDR3 DNA: TGCGCCAGCAGCTTGGTTCTGGGCTCGAACACCGGGGAGCTGTTTTTT.

This chain connects TRBV2 to TRBJ2-5, with TRBD2 matching 10 bases. The germline CDR1 and CDR2 sequences are SNHLY and FYNNEI. This CDR3 has 16 amino acids. With V trimmed by 0 bases and J by 3 bases, 4 bases remained unmatched. CDR3 loop: CASSEAGLAVKETQYF. The CDR3 DNA reads TGTGCCAGCAGTGAAGCTGGACTAGCGGTAAAAGAGACCCAGTACTTC. Complete variable domain (other parts from reference TRBV2 and TRBJ2-5): EPEVTQTPSHQVTQMGQEVILRCVPISNHLYFYWYRQILGQKVEFLVSFYNNEISEKSEIFDDQFSVERPDGSNFTLKIRSTKLEDSAMYFCASSEAGLAVKETQYFGPGTRLLVL.

The V and J genes are TRBV29-1 and TRBJ1-1; 8 bases align to TRBD1. CDR3 length equals 13 residues. Germline V gives CDR1 SQVTM, CDR2 ANQGSEA. V gave up 7 bases and J gave up 4 bases; unmatched junction bases: 8. The CDR3 protein is CSARTGIGTEAFF. Here the CDR3 DNA reads TGCAGCGCACGGACAGGGATAGGCACTGAAGCTTTCTTT. The whole variable domain, remainder taken from reference TRBV29-1 and TRBJ1-1, is SAVISQKPSRDICQRGTSLTIQCQVDSQVTMMFWYRQQPGQSLTLIATANQGSEATYESGFVIDKFPISRPNLTFSTLTVSNMSPEDSSIYLCSARTGIGTEAFFGQGTRLTVV.

This clone has just a few counts. The rearrangement joins TRBV27 to TRBJ1-1; D is ambiguous. CDR3 length: 13 amino acids. Germline V gene data show CDR1 as MNHEY and CDR2 as SMNVEV (reference sequence). V lost 8 bases and J lost 4, with 14 bases in between. The CDR3 is CASQRGSLTEAFF. CDR3 bases: TGTGCCAGCCAACGAGGGTCTCTCACTGAAGCTTTCTTT.

The chain joins TRBV5-1 to TRBJ2-2, with TRBD1 matching over 9 bases. With 0 bases clipped from V and 7 bases from J, the junction kept 7 bases outside the gene matches. Germline CDR1 is SGHRS and CDR2 is YFSETQ. The CDR3 has 16 amino acids. Here the CDR3 reads CASSLGDRAYHGELFF. In DNA form, the CDR3 reads TGCGCCAGCAGCTTGGGGGACAGGGCATATCACGGGGAGCTGTTTTTT.

This sequence joins TRBV19 and TRBJ1-4; no clear D gene. From germline, CDR1 is LNHDA and CDR2 SQIVND (reference sequence). Trimming took 8 bases from V and 8 from J, leaving 24 bases between them. The CDR3 totals 16 residues. CDR3 in amino acids: CASSRILWAAGEKLFF. CDR3 nucleotide sequence: TGTGCCAGTTCGCGAATCCTCTGGGCAGCAGGAGAAAAACTGTTTTTT.

The chain combines TRBV3-1 (or the pseudogene TRBV3-2) with TRBJ2-1; D unresolved. The V gene's germline CDR1 is LGHDT and CDR2 YNNKEL (reference sequence). V dropped 4 bases and J dropped 6 bases, with 10 bases sitting between them. The CDR3 loop spans 13 amino acids. CDR3 region: CASSLSVSNEQFF. The DNA of the CDR3 is TGTGCCAGCAGCCTAAGCGTTAGCAATGAGCAGTTCTTC.

V usage is TRBV5-1 and J usage is TRBJ2-3; a weak D match, TRBD1 (5 bases). V lost 0 bases and J 2 bases, leaving 7 bases between the germline ends. The CDR3 spans 14 residues. The germline CDR1 and CDR2 sequences are SGHRS and YFSETQ. CDR3 in DNA: TGCGCCAGCAGCTTGGAGGGGTCCACAGATACGCAGTATTTT. Translating it yields CASSLEGSTDTQYF.

This chain links TRBV5-1 with TRBJ2-3; 11 bases fit TRBD2. The CDR3 contains 17 residues. Germline V gives CDR1 SGHRS, CDR2 YFSETQ. J was trimmed by 1 base and V by 2 bases; bases with no gene match: 6. DNA for the CDR3: TGCGCCAGCAGCTTAAGTCTAGCGGGAGGCGGCACAGATACGCAGTATTTT. Its translation is CASSLSLAGGGTDTQYF.

The chain has TRBV27 and TRBJ2-7; D possibly corresponds to TRBD2 (6 bases). CDR3 length equals 16 residues. CDR1 is MNHEY and CDR2 is SMNVEV in the germline V gene (reference sequence). The germline V and J ends were trimmed by 4 bases and 1 base, with 17 bases remaining between them. This CDR3 is CASSSFGDSGSYEQYF. CDR3 bases: TGTGCCAGCAGTTCTTTTGGGGACTCAGGGTCCTACGAGCAGTACTTC.

V usage is TRBV19 and J usage is TRBJ1-6; D unclear. The CDR3 contains 13 residues. CDR1 is LNHDA, CDR2 SQIVND, per germline (reference sequence). Trimming took off 5 bases at V and 10 bases at J, with 12 bases between the two ends. The CDR3 loop is CASSVRPVSPLHF. CDR3 DNA sequence: TGTGCCAGTAGTGTCCGTCCGGTGTCACCCCTCCACTTT.

The chain joins TRBV27 to TRBJ2-7; no definite D call. The germline CDR1 and CDR2 sequences are MNHEY and SMNVEV (reference sequence). The CDR3 length is 14 residues. Trimming stripped 0 bases from V and 6 bases from J, with 12 bases between. This CDR3 reads CASSLSLGSGEQYF. The CDR3, as DNA: TGTGCCAGCAGTTTATCTCTGGGTTCGGGCGAGCAGTACTTC.

This sequence joins TRBV7-9 and TRBJ2-3; 12 bases match TRBD2. With 5 bases clipped from V and 5 bases from J, the junction kept 14 bases outside the gene matches. CDR1 and CDR2 (germline): SEHNR, FQNEAQ (reference sequence). This CDR3 region has 18 residues. This CDR3 is CASSPTRGLAGGLDTQYF. DNA of the CDR3: TGTGCCAGCAGCCCTACCAGGGGGCTAGCGGGAGGGCTAGATACGCAGTATTTT.

The chain employs TRBV19 and TRBJ2-1, with a weak D call TRBD2 (7 bases). The length of the CDR3 is 15 residues. The V end lost 6 bases, the J end lost 0 bases, and 12 bases lay between the germline ends. Germline V gene lookup returns CDR1 LNHDA and CDR2 SQIVND (reference sequence). Written as DNA, the CDR3 is TGTGCCAGTAGAATGGGAGGGGGCTCCTACAATGAGCAGTTCTTC. The encoded protein is CASRMGGGSYNEQFF.

CDR3 coding DNA: TGTGCCAGCAGGGACAGTAATTCACCCCTCCACTTT. It specifies CASRDSNSPLHF. The J gene is TRBJ1-6, the V gene TRBV28; D is perhaps TRBD1 (6 bases). Per germline, CDR1 MDHEN and CDR2 SYDVKM. V was shortened by 6 bases and J by 6 bases, with 6 bases between the two germline ends. The CDR3 has 12 residues.

The gene calls are TRBV25-1 and TRBJ1-3, with 7 positions matching TRBD1. The CDR3 is 17 residues long. V lost 4 bases, J lost 0 bases, and 9 bases stayed unmatched. Germline values: CDR1 MGHDK, CDR2 SYGVNS. In DNA, the CDR3 is TGTGCCAGCAGTGCGCCGGGACAGCACTTCTCTGGAAACACCATATATTTT. Amino acids: CASSAPGQHFSGNTIYF.

This chain connects TRBV6-5 to TRBJ2-1; 13 nucleotides line up with TRBD2. J gave up 9 bases and V 8 bases, and 10 bases lay outside the gene matches. The CDR3 length is 15 residues. CDR1 is MNHEY, CDR2 SVGAGI, per germline. CDR3 in amino acids: CASRLRGLAGREQFF. The CDR3 region has the DNA TGTGCCAGCCGGCTACGGGGACTAGCGGGACGTGAGCAGTTCTTC.

CDR3 loop: CASSLTSEQFF. DNA for the CDR3: TGTGCCAGCAGCTTAACCAGTGAGCAGTTCTTC. The chain recombines TRBV7-9 with TRBJ2-1; D ambiguous. V lost 2 bases and J 9 bases, leaving 5 bases between the germline ends. Germline V gene sequence: CDR1 SEHNR, CDR2 FQNEAQ (reference sequence). There are 11 residues in the CDR3.

The chain links TRBV10-3 to TRBJ1-3; tentatively, D is TRBD1 (5 bases). The CDR3 has 16 residues. Germline assignment: CDR1 ENHRY and CDR2 SYGVKD. Trimming stripped 0 bases from V and 6 bases from J, with 15 bases between. This CDR3 is CAISESGGQAKNTIYF. CDR3 sequence (DNA): TGTGCCATCAGTGAGTCGGGAGGACAAGCCAAAAACACCATATATTTT.

This chain uses TRBV7-6 with TRBJ2-3; D is possibly TRBD2 (6 bases). In germline, CDR1 is SGHVS, CDR2 FNYEAQ. Deletions cut 1 base from V and 0 bases from J, with 11 bases between. The CDR3 is 16 residues long. The DNA for the CDR3 is TGTGCCAGCAGCTTAGTTATACGGGGGAGCACAGATACGCAGTATTTT. Protein: CASSLVIRGSTDTQYF. Filled out from reference TRBV7-6 and TRBJ2-3, the complete variable domain reads GAGVSQSPRYKVTKRGQDVALRCDPISGHVSLYWYRQALGQGPEFLTYFNYEAQQDKSGLPNDRFSAERPEGSISTLTIQRTEQRDSAMYRCASSLVIRGSTDTQYFGPGTRLTVL.

Concerning this clone itself: Other DNA sequences from this sample encode an identical CDR3 as well. The chain links TRBV3-1 (or the pseudogene TRBV3-2) to TRBJ2-7, with 12 bases identical to TRBD1. The J segment lost 2 bases and the V segment lost 2 bases, leaving 13 bases of the junction unmatched. Germline loops: CDR1 LGHDT, CDR2 YNNKEL (reference sequence). CDR3 length: 19 residues. DNA for the CDR3: TGTGCCAGCAGCCAAACCGGGACAGGGGGCGGGGGGACCACCTACGAGCAGTACTTC. Residues: CASSQTGTGGGGTTYEQYF.

The chain is built from TRBV7-6 and TRBJ1-6, with D possibly matching TRBD1 (5 bases). The CDR3 extends over 15 amino acids. The germline V gene has CDR1 SGHVS and CDR2 FNYEAQ. Trimming stripped 5 bases from V and 7 bases from J, with 15 bases between. CDR3 DNA: TGTGCCAGCAGCCCCCGCGATAAGGGGAATTCACCCCTCCACTTT. It is translated as CASSPRDKGNSPLHF.

The chain couples TRBV4-2 to TRBJ1-1; no firm D call. The V end was cut by 4 bases, the J end by 6 bases, with 9 bases between. The germline CDR1 and CDR2 sequences are LGHNA and YNFKEQ. CDR3 length: 12 residues. CDR3 nucleotide sequence: TGTGCCAGCAGCCCAGGAGGACCTGAAGCTTTCTTT. Amino acid sequence: CASSPGGPEAFF.

CDR3 in amino acids: CASSIGASGKNTGELFF. CDR3 coding DNA: TGTGCCAGTAGTATAGGAGCTAGCGGGAAGAACACCGGGGAGCTGTTTTTT. V is TRBV19 and J is TRBJ2-2, with 9 bases matching TRBD2. V shed 1 base and J 1 base; nucleotides not matched to a gene: 4. From germline, CDR1 is LNHDA and CDR2 SQIVND (reference sequence). This CDR3 has 17 amino acids.

The V gene is TRBV5-1, the J gene TRBJ2-3, with 9 bases matching TRBD1. The CDR3 consists of 15 residues. CDR1 is SGHRS, CDR2 YFSETQ, per germline. Trimming removed 5 bases from V and 5 bases from J; junction bases left unmatched: 9. The CDR3 here is CASRPGQGPVDTQYF. CDR3 nucleotides: TGCGCCAGCAGACCCGGACAGGGGCCAGTAGATACGCAGTATTTT.